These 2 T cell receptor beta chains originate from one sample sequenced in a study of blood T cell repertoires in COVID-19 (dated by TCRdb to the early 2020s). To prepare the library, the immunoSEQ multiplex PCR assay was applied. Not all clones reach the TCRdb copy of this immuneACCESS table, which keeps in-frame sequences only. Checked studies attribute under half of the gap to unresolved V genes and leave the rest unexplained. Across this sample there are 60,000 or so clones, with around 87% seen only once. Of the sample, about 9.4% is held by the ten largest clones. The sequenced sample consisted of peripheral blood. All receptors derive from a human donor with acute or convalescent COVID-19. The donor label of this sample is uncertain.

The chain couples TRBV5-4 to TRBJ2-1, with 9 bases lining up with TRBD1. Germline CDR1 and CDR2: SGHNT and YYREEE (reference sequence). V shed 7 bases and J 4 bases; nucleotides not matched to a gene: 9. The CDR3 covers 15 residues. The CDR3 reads CASHQGQGGYNEQFF. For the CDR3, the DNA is TGTGCCAGCCACCAGGGACAGGGAGGGTACAATGAGCAGTTCTTC.

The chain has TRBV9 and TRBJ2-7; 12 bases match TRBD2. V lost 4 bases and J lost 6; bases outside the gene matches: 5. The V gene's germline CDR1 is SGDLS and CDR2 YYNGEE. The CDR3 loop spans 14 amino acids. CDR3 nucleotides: TGTGCCAGCAGCCAACTAGCGGGAGGCGGCGAGCAGTACTTC. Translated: CASSQLAGGGEQYF.